The T cell receptor beta chain under discussion was sequenced for a study of CD8 T cells in ankylosing spondylitis. Study results and caveats: A TCR beta motif of eight highly homologous variants appeared characteristic of ankylosing spondylitis blood.

This clonotype has a count of ten or more. Its cognate antigen is unknown. V lost 3 bases to trimming and J lost 7 bases, with 25 bases between them. The CDR3 loop spans 18 amino acids. Germline V gene data show CDR1 as SGHTA and CDR2 as FQGNSA. TCRdb itself ran the 5' RACE reads through MiXCR, one entry per CDR3 protein. Altogether hundreds of thousands of distinct CDR3 sequences are present, roughly 12% being singletons, with the ten largest covering more than 0.5%. This sequence was found in a male donor with ankylosing spondylitis. The chain has TRBV7-2 and TRBJ2-1; D could derive from TRBD1 or TRBD2 (5 bases each). The sample taken for sequencing was blood, either unsorted or a sorted T cell fraction (not recorded which). The CDR3 region has the DNA TGTGCCAGCAGCTTGCGTCCCGGAGGTCCCGGGGCATCGAATGAGCAGTTCTTC. This gives the protein CASSLRPGGPGASNEQFF.